This T cell receptor beta chain comes out of a study of identical twins. General observations from the study: Model-predicted out-of-frame TCR alpha sharing fell below observed values in monozygotic twins. Donors were not followed over many years; analysis was cross-sectional.

Healthy Caucasians alone served as donors. This clonotype was counted many times. Its antigen is as yet unknown. Via MiXCR, TCRdb re-called the 5' RACE reads, giving one row per CDR3 protein. The sample holds 250,000 to 300,000 distinct CDR3 sequences, around 8% seen once. These data also featured in a second study, about yellow fever vaccine responses in identical twins. That work states: Vaccine T cell responses of twins reportedly seemed partly convergent and partly personalized.

Sequencing was carried out using CD8+ T cells sorted from blood. This clonotype was sampled from a woman younger than 30 in good health.

CDR3 bases: TGTGCTAGTGCCCAGGGTAGTGCCGGGGAGCTGTTTTTT. Its protein product is CASAQGSAGELFF. The chain carries TRBV12-5 and TRBJ2-2, with D possibly TRBD1 on 5 matching bases. The CDR3 totals 13 residues. V was clipped by 7 bases and J by 6 bases, with 12 bases between them. Germline loops: CDR1 LGHNT, CDR2 FRNRAP.